The sequence of this T cell receptor (beta chain) was determined in a study of T cell changes during pregnancy in multiple sclerosis. The J segment lost 5 bases and the V segment lost 6 bases, leaving 3 bases of the junction unmatched. Looked up from germline, CDR1 is MNHNS and CDR2 is SASEGT. CDR3 length equals 13 residues. Profiled with immunoSEQ multiplex PCR; TCRdb holds only in-frame clones, not every one. Among about 89,000 clones listed, about 94% were seen once. This clone was seen a handful of times. The gene calls are TRBV6-1 and TRBJ1-4; 7 bases align to TRBD1. The TCR sequence derives from a female donor in good health, enrolled as a control in a pregnancy study. The source was peripheral blood, collected after pregnancy. The CDR3 protein is CASSLTGNEKLFF. CDR3 DNA: TGTGCCAGCAGCCTGACAGGGAATGAAAAACTGTTTTTT.